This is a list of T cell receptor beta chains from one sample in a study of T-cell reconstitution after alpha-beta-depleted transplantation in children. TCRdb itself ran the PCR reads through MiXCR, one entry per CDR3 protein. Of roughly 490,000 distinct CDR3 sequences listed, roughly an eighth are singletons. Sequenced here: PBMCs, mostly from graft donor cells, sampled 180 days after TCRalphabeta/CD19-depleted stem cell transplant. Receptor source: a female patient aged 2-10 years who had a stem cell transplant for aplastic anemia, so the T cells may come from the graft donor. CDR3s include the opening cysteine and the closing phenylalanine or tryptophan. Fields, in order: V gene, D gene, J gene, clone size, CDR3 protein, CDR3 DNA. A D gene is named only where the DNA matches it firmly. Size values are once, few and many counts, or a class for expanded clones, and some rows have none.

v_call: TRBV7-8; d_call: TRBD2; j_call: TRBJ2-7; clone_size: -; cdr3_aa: CATVAGSYEQYF; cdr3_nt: TGTGCCACCGTAGCGGGTTCCTACGAGCAGTACTTC
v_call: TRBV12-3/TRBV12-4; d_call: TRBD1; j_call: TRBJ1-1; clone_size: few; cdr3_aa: CASSFSGQGFAEAFF; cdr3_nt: TGTGCCAGCAGTTTTTCGGGACAGGGGTTTGCTGAAGCTTTCTTT
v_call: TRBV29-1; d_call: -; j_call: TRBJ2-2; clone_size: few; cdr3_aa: CSVEDRRGFTGELFF; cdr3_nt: TGCAGCGTTGAAGACCGGCGGGGCTTCACCGGGGAGCTGTTTTTT
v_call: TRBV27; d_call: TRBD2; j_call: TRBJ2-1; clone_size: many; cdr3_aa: CASGREWAFYNEQFF; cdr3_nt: TGTGCCAGCGGGCGGGAGTGGGCCTTCTACAATGAGCAGTTCTTC
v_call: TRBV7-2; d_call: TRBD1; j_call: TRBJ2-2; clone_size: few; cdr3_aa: CASSSPGQGSNTGELFF; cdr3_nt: TGTGCCAGCAGTTCACCGGGACAGGGGTCGAACACCGGGGAGCTGTTTTTT
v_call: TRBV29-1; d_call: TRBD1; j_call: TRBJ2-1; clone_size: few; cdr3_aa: CSVQHWTGYNEQFF; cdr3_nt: TGCAGCGTTCAACACTGGACAGGATACAATGAGCAGTTCTTC
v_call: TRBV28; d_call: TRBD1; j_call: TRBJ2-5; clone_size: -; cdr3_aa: CASTRQGLVETQYF; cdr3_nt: TGTGCCAGCACCCGACAGGGTCTGGTCGAGACCCAGTACTTC
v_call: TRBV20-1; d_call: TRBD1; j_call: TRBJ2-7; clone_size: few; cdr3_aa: CSASRDRGAYEQYF; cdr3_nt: TGCAGTGCTAGCCGGGACAGGGGGGCCTACGAGCAGTACTTC
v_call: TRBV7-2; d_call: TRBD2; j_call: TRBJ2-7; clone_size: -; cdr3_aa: CASGGGLGYEQYF; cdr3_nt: TGTGCCTCGGGAGGCGGCCTAGGGTACGAGCAGTACTTC
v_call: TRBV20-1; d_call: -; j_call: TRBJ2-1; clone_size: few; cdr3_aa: CSALRPQNYNEQFF; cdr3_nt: TGCAGTGCTTTGCGACCACAGAACTACAATGAGCAGTTCTTC
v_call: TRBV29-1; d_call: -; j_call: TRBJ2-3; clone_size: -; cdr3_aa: CSVAVGANTDTQYF; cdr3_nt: TGCAGCGTTGCCGTGGGGGCGAACACAGATACGCAGTATTTT
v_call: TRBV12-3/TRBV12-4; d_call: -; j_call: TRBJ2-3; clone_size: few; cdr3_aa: CASSLGPIRTDTQYF; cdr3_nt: TGTGCCAGCAGTCTGGGCCCGATCCGCACAGATACGCAGTATTTT
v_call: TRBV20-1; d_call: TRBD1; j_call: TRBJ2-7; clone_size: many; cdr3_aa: CSANQGVHYYEQYF; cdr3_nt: TGCAGTGCTAATCAGGGGGTACATTATTACGAGCAGTACTTC
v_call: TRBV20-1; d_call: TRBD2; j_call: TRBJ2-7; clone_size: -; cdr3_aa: CSARDRKEAGDEQYF; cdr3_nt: TGCAGTGCTAGAGATAGGAAGGAGGCGGGGGATGAGCAGTACTTC
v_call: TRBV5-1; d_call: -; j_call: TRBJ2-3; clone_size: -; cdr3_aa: CASRKEGADTQYF; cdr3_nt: TGCGCCAGCAGGAAAGAGGGTGCAGATACGCAGTATTTT
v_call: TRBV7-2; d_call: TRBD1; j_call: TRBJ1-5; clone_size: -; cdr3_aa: CASSPWDSSQPQHF; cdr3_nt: TGTGCCAGCAGCCCCTGGGACAGCAGTCAGCCCCAGCATTTT
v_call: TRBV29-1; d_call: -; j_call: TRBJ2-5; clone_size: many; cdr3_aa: CSGRGHLVETQYF; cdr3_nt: TGCAGCGGTCGGGGTCATCTCGTGGAGACCCAGTACTTC